The 23 T cell receptor beta chains below all came from one sample that was sequenced in a study of tumor-infiltrating lymphocytes in primary liver carcinoma. Starting material of 450 to 500 ng total RNA yielded TCR beta cDNA via a constant-region primer. Libraries for TCR beta were built through three nested multiplex PCR rounds, which together made up a slightly modified ARM-PCR procedure. In the first two PCR rounds, TRBV1-TRBV30 forward primers were paired with a C-beta reverse primer, and each round lasted about 10 cycles. TCRdb re-called the multiplex PCR reads through MiXCR, storing one row per CDR3 protein. The profile shows about 100,000 distinct CDR3 sequences, about 70% of them singletons. Total RNA and DNA came together from 20-30 mg of bulk tissue without cell sorting. The sequencing input was liver tumor tissue from sampling region 2. Regarding subset: tumor region T2, inferior pole. The receptors were gathered from a woman aged 55-70 years with primary liver carcinoma and hepatitis B virus infection.

Details on this clonotype: A read error is likely, as this CDR3 ends without the conserved phenylalanine or tryptophan. No DNA is shown, since the ends of the CDR3 on it are uncertain; the CDR3 is the one TCRdb lists. The V call is TRBV11-3, the J call TRBJ2-1; the table assigns TRBD1, which was not confirmed against the DNA. The CDR3 has 17 residues if both end residues are counted. Germline assignment: CDR1 SGHNT and CDR2 YENEEA. CDR3 residues: CASNLGRGEWGVDEHFL.

This clonotype was recorded a few times. At one end the junction does not follow the germline gene, possibly because of a read error. The chain recombines TRBV4-1 with TRBJ2-1; possible D gene TRBD2, 6 bases. The CDR3 runs 16 residues. The germline CDR1 and CDR2 sequences are MGHRA and YSYEKL. The CDR3 DNA follows: TGCGCCAGTAGCGGCAGACTAGGCGGCTCCTACAATAAGCAGTTCTTC. It encodes CASSGRLGGSYNKQFF.

Many counts were recorded for this clonotype. The chain combines TRBV5-6 with TRBJ1-4; D perhaps matches TRBD1 (5 bases). CDR1 is SGHDT, CDR2 YYEEEE, per germline. The V and J ends lost 4 bases and 0 bases respectively, with 16 bases between them. This CDR3 has 17 amino acids. The CDR3 nucleotides read TGTGCCAGCAGCCGAATGCCGGGGGTAGCAACTAATGAAAAACTGTTTTTT. It translates to CASSRMPGVATNEKLFF.

The chain recombines TRBV12-3 or TRBV12-4 with TRBJ2-2; 7 bases are shared with TRBD1. The CDR3 has 14 residues. V lost 10 bases and J lost 5; bases outside the gene matches: 10. CDR3 residues: CATTGDHRTGELFF. The CDR3 region has the DNA TGTGCCACTACAGGGGACCATAGAACCGGGGAGCTGTTTTTT.

The chain is built from TRBV24-1 and TRBJ2-7; a possible D gene is TRBD2 (5 bases). The CDR3 totals 16 residues. V was clipped by 4 bases and J by 0 bases, with 15 bases between them. Looked up from germline, CDR1 is KGHDR and CDR2 is SFDVKD. Written as DNA, the CDR3 is TGTGCCACCAGTGACACCCGGGGAGCCCGCTCCTACGAGCAGTACTTC. As protein: CATSDTRGARSYEQYF.

The chain recombines TRBV12-3 or TRBV12-4 with TRBJ1-2; D uncertain. V lost 8 bases and J lost 8, with 21 bases in between. The CDR3 spans 14 residues. The CDR3 DNA follows: TGTGCCAGCGGCCCCGGCCGGCAAGCCGCGGGCTACACCTTC. Translation: CASGPGRQAAGYTF.

This rearrangement joins TRBV28 to TRBJ1-5; TRBD1 matches 7 bases. The CDR3 extends over 14 amino acids. V shed 9 bases, J shed 7 bases, and the junction held 12 bases outside the gene matches. The germline V gene has CDR1 MDHEN and CDR2 SYDVKM. The CDR3 DNA follows: TGTGCCAGGAGACCTCAGGGGGACGTACAGCCCCAGCATTTT. Translating it yields CARRPQGDVQPQHF.

The chain uses TRBV7-9 and TRBJ2-5; D is possibly TRBD1 or TRBD2 (5 bases each). This CDR3 has 14 residues. V was trimmed by 11 bases and J by 7 bases, leaving 23 bases between them. Germline assignment: CDR1 SEHNR and CDR2 FQNEAQ (reference sequence). CDR3 residues: CASSARDRHGTQYF. The CDR3 DNA sequence: TGTGCCTCCTCTGCCCGGGACCGACACGGGACCCAGTACTTC.

A note on this clonotype: The CDR3 does not end in the conserved phenylalanine or tryptophan, so this is likely a read error. V and J are TRBV6-1 and TRBJ1-5; D remains unclear. The CDR3 consists of 13 residues. V lost 5 bases and J lost 8, with 13 bases in between. Germline V lookup: CDR1 MNHNS, CDR2 SASEGT. CDR3 loop: CASSLRVGEPQHS. The CDR3 coding sequence is TGTGCCAGCAGTCTTAGAGTAGGTGAGCCCCAGCATTCT.

For this clonotype: Sequence at one end of the junction differs from germline and may be a read error. V is TRBV11-3 and J is TRBJ2-1, with 9 bases aligning to TRBD2. Germline V gene sequence: CDR1 SGHNT, CDR2 YENEEA. This CDR3 has 18 residues. CDR3 in amino acids: CASNLGQGGRAGYNEHFF. In DNA, the CDR3 is TGTGCCAGCAACTTAGGTCAGGGCGGGAGGGCCGGCTACAATGAGCATTTCTTC.

This chain uses TRBV5-1 with TRBJ2-3, with 9 bases aligning to TRBD2. Per the germline V gene, CDR1 is SGHRS and CDR2 is YFSETQ. With V trimmed by 6 bases and J by 11 bases, 13 bases remained unmatched. CDR3 length equals 14 residues. CDR3 protein: CASNMEGGRARQYF. The CDR3 bases are TGCGCCAGCAACATGGAAGGCGGGAGGGCCAGGCAGTATTTT.

There are a few counts of this clonotype. The V gene is TRBV7-3, the J gene TRBJ2-1; 7 bases are shared with TRBD2. This CDR3 contains 16 residues. V lost 5 bases to trimming and J lost 4 bases; unmatched junction nucleotides: 11. The germline V gene has CDR1 SGHTA and CDR2 FQGTGA. The CDR3 spells CASSPGGGRRYNEQFF. Written as DNA, the CDR3 is TGTGCCAGCAGCCCTGGGGGAGGGAGGCGGTACAATGAGCAGTTCTTC.

Details on this clonotype: One end of the junction does not line up with germline, which may come from a read error. The chain combines TRBV11-2 with TRBJ2-3, with 8 positions matching TRBD2. The CDR3 extends over 18 amino acids. CDR1 SGHAT and CDR2 FQNNGV come from the germline V gene. CDR3 in amino acids: CASSLTGLPGGSTDTQYF. The CDR3 DNA reads TGTGCCAGCAGCTTAACGGGACTACCGGGAGGGTCGACAGATACCCAGTATTTT.

This clonotype was picked up a small number of times. The V call is TRBV5-1, the J call TRBJ2-3; 13 positions agree with TRBD2. This CDR3 spans 16 amino acids. V gave up 5 bases and J gave up 4 bases; unmatched junction bases: 7. The V gene's germline CDR1 is SGHRS and CDR2 YFSETQ. CDR3 sequence reads: CASRSYTSGGADTQYF. The CDR3 DNA follows: TGCGCCAGCAGATCGTATACTAGCGGGGGGGCAGATACGCAGTATTTT.

Concerning this clonotype itself: This may stem from a read error, because a much larger clone lies one nucleotide away. Since the CDR3 does not end with the conserved phenylalanine or tryptophan, this likely comes from a read error. The V and J genes are TRBV28 and TRBJ2-1, with 10 positions matching TRBD2. J was trimmed by 2 bases and V by 7 bases; bases with no gene match: 14. Germline CDR1 is MDHEN and CDR2 is SYDVKM. The CDR3 consists of 18 residues. In nucleotides, the CDR3 is TGTGCCAGCAAAACGATCTCTAGCGGGAGAGTACCCTACAATGAGCAGTTCCTC. Its translation is CASKTISSGRVPYNEQFL.

DNA for the CDR3: TGTGCCAGCAGCCCGATCGCTGGACATCTGGCCGGGGCCAACGTCCTGACTTTC. It is translated as CASSPIAGHLAGANVLTF. The V and J genes are TRBV7-3 and TRBJ2-6; possibly TRBD1 for D (5 bases). Deletions cut 5 bases from V and 4 bases from J, with 21 bases between. The CDR3 is 18 amino acids. Germline loops: CDR1 SGHTA, CDR2 FQGTGA.

For this clonotype: The CDR3 does not end in the conserved phenylalanine or tryptophan, so this is likely a read error. The gene calls are TRBV6-6 and TRBJ2-5, with D hard to call. V gave up 6 bases and J gave up 4 bases, with 6 bases separating them. This CDR3 has 11 residues. Germline V CDR1 and CDR2: MNHNY, SVGAGI (reference sequence). For the CDR3, the DNA is TGTGCCAGCAGCAATCTAGAGACCCAGTACTAC. Translation gives CASSNLETQYY.

This clonotype was counted only a few times. J is TRBJ1-5 and V is TRBV28; the D gene is possibly TRBD1 (6 bases). Trimming removed 5 bases at V and 4 bases at J, with 21 bases between. CDR3 length: 17 residues. Germline values: CDR1 MDHEN, CDR2 SYDVKM. This CDR3 is CASSPFGGQGPNQPQHF. CDR3 nucleotide sequence: TGTGCCAGCAGTCCATTCGGGGGGCAGGGCCCTAATCAGCCCCAGCATTTT.

CDR3 nucleotides: TGCGCCAGCAGCTTGGCCCCCTGGGGGAGAAATGGCTACACCTTC. Translated: CASSLAPWGRNGYTF. The chain has TRBV5-1 and TRBJ1-2, with D tentatively TRBD1 (5 bases). The CDR3 totals 15 residues. Germline loops: CDR1 SGHRS, CDR2 YFSETQ. With 0 bases removed from V and 6 bases from J, the gap between germline ends came to 15 bases.

This clonotype was counted at least ten times. The chain employs TRBV12-5 and TRBJ1-1; D is undetermined. Deletions cut 9 bases from V and 5 bases from J, with 13 bases between. The CDR3 contains 12 residues. Germline V gene data show CDR1 as LGHNT and CDR2 as FRNRAP. The CDR3 nucleotides read TGTGCTAGCCCGCTCGGGAGAACTGAAGCTTTCTTT. As protein: CASPLGRTEAFF.

In regard to this clonotype: A read error may account for a junction end that differs from germline. The V call is TRBV6-1, the J call TRBJ1-1, with no clear D. This CDR3 is 15 amino acids long. The germline CDR1 and CDR2 sequences are MNHNS and SASEGT. CDR3 in amino acids: CASIARAGPHTEALF. The CDR3 DNA is TGTGCCAGCATTGCGAGGGCAGGACCCCACACTGAAGCTTTATTT.

The chain links TRBV5-6 to TRBJ2-1, with a weak D call TRBD1 (6 bases). The germline V gene encodes CDR1 SGHDT and CDR2 YYEEEE. V lost 4 bases and J 2 bases, leaving 13 bases between the germline ends. This CDR3 region has 15 residues. CDR3 protein: CASSPDRITYNEQFF. The CDR3 DNA sequence: TGTGCCAGCAGCCCTGACAGGATCACCTACAATGAGCAGTTCTTC.

With regard to this clonotype: The CDR3 does not close with the conserved phenylalanine or tryptophan, likely indicating a read error. This sequence joins TRBV24-1 and TRBJ2-6; 7 positions match TRBD1. Germline V gene lookup returns CDR1 KGHDR and CDR2 SFDVKD. CDR3 size: 19 residues. J was trimmed by 0 bases and V by 12 bases; bases with no gene match: 19. CDR3 in amino acids: CAPTKGAPALPSGANVLTL. In DNA, the CDR3 is TGTGCCCCCACTAAGGGGGCGCCGGCACTACCCTCTGGGGCCAACGTCCTGACTCTC.